This T cell receptor beta chain was obtained from a study of shared clonotypes between healthy human individuals. Study conclusions and caveats: Collection of samples was limited to blood; tissue repertoires likely differ.

Genomic DNA of each subset was evenly split across several immunoSEQ plates. Template for every sorted-subset replicate PCR totaled 150 to 250 ng DNA, about 30,000 T cell genomes. Using immunoSEQ multiplex PCR, the repertoire was profiled, and TCRdb retains in-frame clones only, with some absent. This table holds about 2.2 million clones, 85% to 95% found once. Germline V gives CDR1 SGHDN, CDR2 FVKESK. This CDR3 region has 20 residues. Trimming cost V 2 bases and J 1 base; bases outside gene matches: 17. To note about this clone: The antigen is undetermined.

Naive CD8 populations comprised CD45RO-negative cells positively selected for CCR7, excluding terminally differentiated effector memory CD45RA+ cells. Donors comprised only Caucasian adults living in Nashville, Tennessee. J is TRBJ2-7 and V is TRBV14, with TRBD2 identical over 10 bases. Sequenced material: naive CD8+ T cells from PBMCs. This receptor was identified in a man younger than 35 in good health. Some clones in this sample may be carry-over from other donors' samples. The CDR3 DNA follows: TGTGCCAGCAGCCAAACCAACGTAGCGGGAGGAGTAACGTCGTCCTACGAGCAGTACTTC. The encoded protein is CASSQTNVAGGVTSSYEQYF.